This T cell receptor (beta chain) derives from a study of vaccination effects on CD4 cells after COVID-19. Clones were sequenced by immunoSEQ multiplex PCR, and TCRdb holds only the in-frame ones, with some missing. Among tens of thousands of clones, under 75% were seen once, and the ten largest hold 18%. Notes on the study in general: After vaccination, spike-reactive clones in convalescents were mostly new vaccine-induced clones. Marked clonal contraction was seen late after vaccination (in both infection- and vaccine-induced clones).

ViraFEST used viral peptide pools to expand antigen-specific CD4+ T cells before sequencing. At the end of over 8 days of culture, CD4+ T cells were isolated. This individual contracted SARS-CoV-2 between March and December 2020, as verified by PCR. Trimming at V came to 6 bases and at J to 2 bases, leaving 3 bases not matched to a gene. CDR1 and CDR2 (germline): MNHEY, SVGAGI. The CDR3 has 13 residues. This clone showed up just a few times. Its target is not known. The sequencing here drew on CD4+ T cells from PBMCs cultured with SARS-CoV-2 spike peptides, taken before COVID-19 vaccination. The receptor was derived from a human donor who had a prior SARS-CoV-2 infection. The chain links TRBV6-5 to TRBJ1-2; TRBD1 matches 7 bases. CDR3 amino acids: CASRRDSNYGYTF. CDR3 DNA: TGTGCCAGCAGAAGGGACAGCAACTATGGCTACACCTTC.